Reported below is one T cell receptor (beta chain). A universal primer site came from template switching; cDNA carried unique molecular identifiers. TCRdb used MiXCR to reprocess the 5' RACE reads, holding one entry per CDR3 protein. The sample includes just under 550,000 distinct CDR3 sequences, approximately 14% of them seen just once. The data originate from a study of identical twins. J gave up 6 bases and V 3 bases, and 4 bases lay outside the gene matches. The CDR3 runs 15 residues. CDR1 and CDR2 (germline): LNHDA, SQIVND (reference sequence). These data also featured in a second study, about yellow fever vaccine responses in identical twins.

Sequenced: CD4+ T cells sorted from blood. The clonotype comes from a woman aged 18-29 years in good health. The gene calls are TRBV19 and TRBJ2-2; 10 nucleotides agree with TRBD1. As DNA, the CDR3 is TGTGCCAGTAGTATTACGGGACAGGGGTCCGGGGAGCTGTTTTTT. Translating it yields CASSITGQGSGELFF.